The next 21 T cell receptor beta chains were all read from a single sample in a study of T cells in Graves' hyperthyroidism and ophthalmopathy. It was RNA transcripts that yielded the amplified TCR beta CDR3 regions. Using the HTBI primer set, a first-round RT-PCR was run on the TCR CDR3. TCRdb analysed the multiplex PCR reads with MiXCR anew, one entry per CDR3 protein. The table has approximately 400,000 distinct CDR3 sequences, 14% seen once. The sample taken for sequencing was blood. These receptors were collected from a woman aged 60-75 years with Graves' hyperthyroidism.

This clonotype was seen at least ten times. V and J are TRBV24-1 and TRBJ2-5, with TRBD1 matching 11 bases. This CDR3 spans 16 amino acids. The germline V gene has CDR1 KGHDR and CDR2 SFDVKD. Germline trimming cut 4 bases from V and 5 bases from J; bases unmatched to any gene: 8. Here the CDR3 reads CATSDAGQGVGETQYF. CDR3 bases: TGTGCCACCAGTGACGCGGGACAGGGGGTTGGGGAGACCCAGTACTTC.

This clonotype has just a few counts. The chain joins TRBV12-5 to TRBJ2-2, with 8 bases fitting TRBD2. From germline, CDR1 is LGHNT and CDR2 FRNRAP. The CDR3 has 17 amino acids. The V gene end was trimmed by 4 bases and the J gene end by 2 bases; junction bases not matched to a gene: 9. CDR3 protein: CASGSRGGGSNTGELFF. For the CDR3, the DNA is TGTGCTAGTGGTTCCCGGGGGGGAGGGTCTAACACCGGGGAGCTGTTTTTT. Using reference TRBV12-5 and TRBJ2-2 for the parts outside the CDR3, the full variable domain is DARVTQTPRHKVTEMGQEVTMRCQPILGHNTVFWYRQTMMQGLELLAYFRNRAPLDDSGMPKDRFSAEMPDATLATLKIQPSEPRDSAVYFCASGSRGGGSNTGELFFGEGSRLTVL.

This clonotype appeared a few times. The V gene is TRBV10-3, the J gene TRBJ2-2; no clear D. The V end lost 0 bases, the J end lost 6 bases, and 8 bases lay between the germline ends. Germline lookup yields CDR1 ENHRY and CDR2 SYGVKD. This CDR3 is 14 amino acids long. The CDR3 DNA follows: TGTGCCATCAGTGAGTCAAGGGCCGCCGGGGAGCTGTTTTTT. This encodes CAISESRAAGELFF.

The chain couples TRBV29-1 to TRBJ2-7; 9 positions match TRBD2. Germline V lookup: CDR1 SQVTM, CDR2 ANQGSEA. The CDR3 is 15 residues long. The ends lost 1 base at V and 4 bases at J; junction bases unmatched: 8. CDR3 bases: TGCAGCGTTGAAGTATGGCGGGAGGGCCGGTACGAGCAGTACTTC. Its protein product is CSVEVWREGRYEQYF.

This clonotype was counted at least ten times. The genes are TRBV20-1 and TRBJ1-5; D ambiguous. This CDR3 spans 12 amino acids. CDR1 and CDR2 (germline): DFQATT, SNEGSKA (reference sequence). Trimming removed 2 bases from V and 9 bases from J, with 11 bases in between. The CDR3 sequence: CSARPSLGPQHF. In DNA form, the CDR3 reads TGCAGTGCTAGACCTTCCCTGGGGCCCCAGCATTTT.

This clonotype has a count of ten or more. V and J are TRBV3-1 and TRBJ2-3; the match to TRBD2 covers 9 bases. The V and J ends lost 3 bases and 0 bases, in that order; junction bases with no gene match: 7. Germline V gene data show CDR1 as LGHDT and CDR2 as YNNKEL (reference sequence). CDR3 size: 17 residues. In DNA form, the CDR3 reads TGTGCCAGCAGCCAGGGGACTAGCAGTTCTAGCACAGATACGCAGTATTTT. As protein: CASSQGTSSSSTDTQYF.

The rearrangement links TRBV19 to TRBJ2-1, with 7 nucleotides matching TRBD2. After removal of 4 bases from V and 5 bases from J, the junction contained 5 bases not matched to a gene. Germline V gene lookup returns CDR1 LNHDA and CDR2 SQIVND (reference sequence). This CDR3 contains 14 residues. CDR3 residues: CASSTGGRNNEQFF. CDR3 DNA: TGTGCCAGTAGTACGGGGGGACGGAACAATGAGCAGTTCTTC.

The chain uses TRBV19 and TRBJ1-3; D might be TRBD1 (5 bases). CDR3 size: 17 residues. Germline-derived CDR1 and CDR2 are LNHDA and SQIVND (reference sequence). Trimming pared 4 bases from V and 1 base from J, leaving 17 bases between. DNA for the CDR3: TGTGCCAGTAGTACCTTCTCTCCCAGGGTGTCTGGAAACACCATATATTTT. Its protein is CASSTFSPRVSGNTIYF.

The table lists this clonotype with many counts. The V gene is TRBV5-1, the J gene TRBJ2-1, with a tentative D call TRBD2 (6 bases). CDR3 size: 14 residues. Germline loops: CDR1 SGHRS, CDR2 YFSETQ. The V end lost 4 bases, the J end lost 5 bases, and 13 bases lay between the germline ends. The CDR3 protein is CASSPERADNEQFF. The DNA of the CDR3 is TGCGCCAGCAGCCCAGAGCGGGCCGACAATGAGCAGTTCTTC.

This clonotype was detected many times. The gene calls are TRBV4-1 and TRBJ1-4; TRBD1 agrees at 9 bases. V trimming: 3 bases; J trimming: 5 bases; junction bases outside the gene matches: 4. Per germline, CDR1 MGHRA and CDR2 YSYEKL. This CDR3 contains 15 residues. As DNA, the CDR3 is TGCGCCAGCAGCCATGCCGGGACAGGGAATGAAAAACTGTTTTTT. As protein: CASSHAGTGNEKLFF.

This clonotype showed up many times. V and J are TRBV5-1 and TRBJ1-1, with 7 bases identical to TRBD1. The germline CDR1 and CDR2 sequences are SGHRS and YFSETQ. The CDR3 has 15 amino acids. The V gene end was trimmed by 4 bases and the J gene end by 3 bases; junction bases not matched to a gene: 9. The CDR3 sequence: CASSPDRELYTEAFF. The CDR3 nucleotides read TGCGCCAGCAGCCCAGACAGGGAATTGTACACTGAAGCTTTCTTT.

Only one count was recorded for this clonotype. The CDR3 is CSARERRDFTDTQYF. The CDR3 DNA reads TGCAGTGCTAGAGAACGGCGCGATTTCACAGATACGCAGTATTTT. The J gene is TRBJ2-3, the V gene TRBV20-1; D remains unclear. CDR1 is DFQATT, CDR2 SNEGSKA, per germline (reference sequence). The ends were cut back, 0 bases at V and 2 bases at J, with 12 bases in the middle. The CDR3 has 15 residues.

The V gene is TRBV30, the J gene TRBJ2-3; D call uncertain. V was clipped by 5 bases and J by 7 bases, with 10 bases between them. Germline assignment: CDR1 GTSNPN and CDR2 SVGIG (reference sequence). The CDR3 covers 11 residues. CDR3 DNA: TGTGCCTGGGGCAAGGGAAATACGCAGTATTTT. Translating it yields CAWGKGNTQYF.

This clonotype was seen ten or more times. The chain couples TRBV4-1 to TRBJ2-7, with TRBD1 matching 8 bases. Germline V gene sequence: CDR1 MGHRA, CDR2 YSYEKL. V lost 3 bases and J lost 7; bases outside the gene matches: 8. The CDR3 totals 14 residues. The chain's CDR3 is CASSQLTGAREQYF. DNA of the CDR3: TGCGCCAGCAGCCAGCTGACAGGGGCAAGGGAGCAGTACTTC.

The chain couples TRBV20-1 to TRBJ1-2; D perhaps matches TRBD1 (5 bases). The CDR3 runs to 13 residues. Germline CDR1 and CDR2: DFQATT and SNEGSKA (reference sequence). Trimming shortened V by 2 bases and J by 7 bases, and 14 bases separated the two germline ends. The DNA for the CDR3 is TGCAGTGCTAGACACTCAGGGTTAGGTGGCTACACCTTC. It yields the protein CSARHSGLGGYTF.

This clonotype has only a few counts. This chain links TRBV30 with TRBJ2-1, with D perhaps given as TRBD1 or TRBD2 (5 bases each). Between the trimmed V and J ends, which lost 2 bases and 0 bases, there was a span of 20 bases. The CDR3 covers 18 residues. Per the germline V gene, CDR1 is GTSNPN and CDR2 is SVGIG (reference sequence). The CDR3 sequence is CAWSHPGRALDSYNEQFF. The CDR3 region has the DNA TGTGCCTGGAGTCATCCAGGGAGAGCGCTTGACTCCTACAATGAGCAGTTCTTC.

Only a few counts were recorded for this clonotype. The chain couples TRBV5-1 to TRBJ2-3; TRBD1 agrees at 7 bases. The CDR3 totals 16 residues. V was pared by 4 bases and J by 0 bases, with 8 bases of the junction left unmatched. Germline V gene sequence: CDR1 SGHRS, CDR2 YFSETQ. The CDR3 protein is CASSPRGQTSTDTQYF. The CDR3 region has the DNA TGCGCCAGCAGCCCCCGGGGACAGACTAGCACAGATACGCAGTATTTT.

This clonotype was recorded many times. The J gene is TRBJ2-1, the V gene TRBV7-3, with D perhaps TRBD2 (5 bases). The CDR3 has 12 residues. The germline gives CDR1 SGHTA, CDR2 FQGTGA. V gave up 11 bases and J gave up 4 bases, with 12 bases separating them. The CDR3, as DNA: TGTGCCCGGGGTCCCTTTTACAATGAGCAGTTCTTC. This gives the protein CARGPFYNEQFF.

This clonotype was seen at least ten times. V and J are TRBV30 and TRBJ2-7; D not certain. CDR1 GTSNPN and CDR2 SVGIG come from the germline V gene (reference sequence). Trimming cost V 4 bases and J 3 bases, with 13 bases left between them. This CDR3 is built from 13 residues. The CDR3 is CAWTPGLVYEQYF. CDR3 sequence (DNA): TGTGCCTGGACCCCGGGCCTCGTCTACGAGCAGTACTTC. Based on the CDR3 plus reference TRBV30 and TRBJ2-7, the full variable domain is SQTIHQWPATLVQPVGSPLSLECTVEGTSNPNLYWYRQAAGRGLQLLFYSVGIGQISSEVPQNLSASRPQDRQFILSSKKLLLSDSGFYLCAWTPGLVYEQYFGPGTRLTVT.

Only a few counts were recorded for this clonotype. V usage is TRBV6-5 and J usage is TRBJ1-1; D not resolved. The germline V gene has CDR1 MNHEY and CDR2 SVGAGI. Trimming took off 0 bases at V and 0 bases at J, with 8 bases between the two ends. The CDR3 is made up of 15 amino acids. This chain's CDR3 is CASSYSRRLNTEAFF. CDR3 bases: TGTGCCAGCAGTTACTCGCGCAGATTGAACACTGAAGCTTTCTTT.

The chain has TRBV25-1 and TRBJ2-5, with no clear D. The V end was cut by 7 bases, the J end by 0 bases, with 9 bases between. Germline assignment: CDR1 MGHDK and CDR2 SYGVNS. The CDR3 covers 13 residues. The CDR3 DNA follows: TGTGCCAGCATGGATCAGAACCAAGAGACCCAGTACTTC. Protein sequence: CASMDQNQETQYF. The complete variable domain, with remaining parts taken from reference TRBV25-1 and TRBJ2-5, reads EADIYQTPRYLVIGTGKKITLECSQTMGHDKMYWYQQDPGMELHLIHYSYGVNSTEKGDLSSESTVSRIRTEHFPLTLESARPSHTSQYLCASMDQNQETQYFGPGTRLLVL.